A selection of T cell receptor beta chains follows, all from one sample in a study of CD4 and CD8 cells across lung adenocarcinoma regions. MiXCR, run by TCRdb on the PCR reads, gives a single entry per CDR3 protein. This table holds thousands of distinct CDR3 sequences, about 46% found once. Sequencing input: CD4+ T cells from the margin of a lung tumor. These receptors came from a female donor with lung adenocarcinoma. The CD4 and CD8 labels of this study may be unreliable. The CDR3 runs from the conserved cysteine through the conserved F or W. A D gene is named only where the DNA matches it firmly. Clone size is given for some rows only: seen once, a few or many times, or a class if the clone is expanded.

>few|TRBJ2-3|TRBD1|TRBV7-6
TGTGCCAGCAGCAAGGCCAAGGGACAGACGCAGTATTTT
CASSKAKGQTQYF
>.|TRBJ2-1|TRBD2|TRBV7-6
TGTGCCAGCAGCTCCAAGACTAGCGGGAGGGTCAATGAGCAGTTCTTC
CASSSKTSGRVNEQFF
>once|TRBJ2-3|.|TRBV24-1
TGTGCCACCAGTGGAGCGGAGTTCACAGATACGCAGTATTTT
CATSGAEFTDTQYF
>.|TRBJ2-1|.|TRBV6-1
TGTGCCAGCAACAGGGGGGGGGAGGGCAATGAGCAGTTCTTC
CASNRGGEGNEQFF
>.|TRBJ2-5|.|TRBV20-1
TGCAGTGCTAGAGATTCCCGGACAACCCAAGAGACCCAGTACTTC
CSARDSRTTQETQYF
>.|TRBJ2-1|TRBD2|TRBV6-1
TGTGCCAGCAGTGCCACTAGCGGAAACTACAATGAGCAGTTCTTC
CASSATSGNYNEQFF
>medium-sized|TRBJ2-5|TRBD1|TRBV28
TGTGCCAGCAGTTTTGCGCGGACAGGGGTATGGGAGACCCAGTACTTC
CASSFARTGVWETQYF
>.|TRBJ2-3|TRBD2|TRBV6-5
TGTGCCAGCAGTTACAGCGGGAGCCTCTACAATACGCAGTATTTC
CASSYSGSLYNTQYF
>.|TRBJ2-7|.|TRBV7-2
TGTGCCAGCCAACAGGGAAGGAGTAACTACGAGCAGTACTTC
CASQQGRSNYEQYF
>.|TRBJ2-7|TRBD1|TRBV6-2/TRBV6-3
TGTGCCAGCAGAACCGGGACAGGGGGCACACTTCTCTACGAGCAGTACTTC
CASRTGTGGTLLYEQYF
>.|TRBJ2-3|.|TRBV6-1
TGTGCCAGCAGTGTGGGGACTGGGGGGCGGGACCAAGAGACGCAGTATTTT
CASSVGTGGRDQETQYF
>.|TRBJ2-2|.|TRBV12-3/TRBV12-4
TGTGCCAGCAGTTTTGGGGACCCCACCGGGGAGCTGTTTTTT
CASSFGDPTGELFF